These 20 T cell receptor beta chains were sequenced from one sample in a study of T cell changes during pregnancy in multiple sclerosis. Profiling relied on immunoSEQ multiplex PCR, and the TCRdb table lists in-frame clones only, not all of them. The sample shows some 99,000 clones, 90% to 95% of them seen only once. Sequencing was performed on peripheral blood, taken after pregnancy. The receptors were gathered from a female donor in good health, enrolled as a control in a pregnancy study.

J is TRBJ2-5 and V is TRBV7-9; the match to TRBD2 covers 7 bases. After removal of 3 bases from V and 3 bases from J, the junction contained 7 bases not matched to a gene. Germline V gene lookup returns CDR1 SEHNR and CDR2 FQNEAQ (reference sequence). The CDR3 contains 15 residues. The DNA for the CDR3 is TGTGCCAGCAGCTTTATAGCCGGGGGGAAAGAGACCCAGTACTTC. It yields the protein CASSFIAGGKETQYF. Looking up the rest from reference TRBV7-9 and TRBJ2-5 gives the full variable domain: DTGVSQNPRHKITKRGQNVTFRCDPISEHNRLYWYRQTLGQGPEFLTYFQNEAQLEKSRLLSDRFSAERPKGSFSTLEIQRTEQGDSAMYLCASSFIAGGKETQYFGPGTRLLVL.

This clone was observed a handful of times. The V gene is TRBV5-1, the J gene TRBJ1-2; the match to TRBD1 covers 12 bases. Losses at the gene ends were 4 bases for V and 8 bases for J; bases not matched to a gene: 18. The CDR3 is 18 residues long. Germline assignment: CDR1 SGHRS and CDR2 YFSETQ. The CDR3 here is CASSLTLLPGQGAGGYTF. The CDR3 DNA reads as TGCGCCAGCAGCCTGACCCTTCTTCCGGGACAGGGGGCCGGGGGCTACACCTTC.

The CDR3: CASSLVPGPNEKLFF. As DNA, the CDR3 is TGCGCCAGCAGCTTGGTTCCAGGTCCTAATGAAAAACTGTTTTTT. This chain connects TRBV5-1 to TRBJ1-4; D is unclear. Germline V gene data show CDR1 as SGHRS and CDR2 as YFSETQ. Trimming took 0 bases from V and 3 from J, leaving 9 bases between them. The length of the CDR3 is 15 residues.

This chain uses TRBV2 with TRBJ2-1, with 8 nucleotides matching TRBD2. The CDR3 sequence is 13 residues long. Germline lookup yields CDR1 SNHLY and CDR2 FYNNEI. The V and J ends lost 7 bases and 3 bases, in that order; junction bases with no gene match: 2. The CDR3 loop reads CASNSGSYNEQFF. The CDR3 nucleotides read TGTGCCAGCAACAGCGGGAGCTACAATGAGCAGTTCTTC.

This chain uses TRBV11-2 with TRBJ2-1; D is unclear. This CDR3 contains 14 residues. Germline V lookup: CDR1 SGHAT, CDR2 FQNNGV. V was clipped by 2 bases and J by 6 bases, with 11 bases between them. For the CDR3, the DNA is TGTGCCAGCAGCTTATATTCACGCGGCAATGAGCAGTTCTTC. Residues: CASSLYSRGNEQFF.

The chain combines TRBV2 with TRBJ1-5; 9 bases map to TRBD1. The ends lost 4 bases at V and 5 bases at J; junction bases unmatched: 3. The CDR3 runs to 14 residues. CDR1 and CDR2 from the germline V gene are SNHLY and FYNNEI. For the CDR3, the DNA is TGTGCCAGCAGTGGACAGGGGGTAGATCAGCCCCAGCATTTT. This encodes CASSGQGVDQPQHF.

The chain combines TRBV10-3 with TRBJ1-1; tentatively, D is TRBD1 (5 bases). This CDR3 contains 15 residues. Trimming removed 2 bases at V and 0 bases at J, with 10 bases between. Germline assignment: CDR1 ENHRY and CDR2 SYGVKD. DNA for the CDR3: TGTGCCATCAGTGAGAGGGGCGCAGTGAACACTGAAGCTTTCTTT. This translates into CAISERGAVNTEAFF.

CDR3 loop: CASSEATGGNQPQHF. The CDR3, as DNA: TGTGCCAGCAGTGAAGCAACAGGGGGCAATCAGCCCCAGCATTTT. V usage is TRBV6-1 and J usage is TRBJ1-5; TRBD1 matches at 7 bases. Germline values: CDR1 MNHNS, CDR2 SASEGT. This CDR3 is built from 15 residues. Trimming took 0 bases from V and 2 from J; bases not matched to a gene: 1.

This CDR3 reads CAREGGARGRAGTDTQYF. In DNA form, the CDR3 reads TGTGCCAGAGAGGGGGGGGCGCGCGGGAGGGCCGGTACAGATACGCAGTATTTT. The chain is built from TRBV21-1 and TRBJ2-3; the table calls TRBD2, which could not be checked here. TRBV21-1 is a listed pseudogene. The CDR3 runs 18 residues.

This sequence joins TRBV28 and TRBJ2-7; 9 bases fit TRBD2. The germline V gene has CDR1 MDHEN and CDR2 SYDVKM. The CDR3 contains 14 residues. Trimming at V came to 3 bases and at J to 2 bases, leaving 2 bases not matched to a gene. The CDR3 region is CASSFASGTYEQYF. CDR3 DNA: TGTGCCAGCAGTTTCGCTAGCGGGACCTACGAGCAGTACTTC.

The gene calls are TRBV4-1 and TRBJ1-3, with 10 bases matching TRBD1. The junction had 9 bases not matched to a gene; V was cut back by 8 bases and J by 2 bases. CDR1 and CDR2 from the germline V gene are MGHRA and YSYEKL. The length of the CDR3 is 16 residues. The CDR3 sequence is CASGTGVASAGNTIYF. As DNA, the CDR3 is TGCGCCAGCGGGACAGGGGTCGCATCAGCTGGAAACACCATATATTTT.

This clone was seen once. This chain's CDR3 is CASSDGLSGRRNEQFF. The DNA for the CDR3 is TGTGCCAGCAGTGACGGTCTTAGCGGGAGAAGGAATGAGCAGTTCTTC. The genes are TRBV2 and TRBJ2-1; TRBD2 agrees at 9 bases. Trimming at V came to 3 bases and at J to 7 bases, leaving 10 bases not matched to a gene. There are 16 residues in the CDR3. The V gene's germline CDR1 is SNHLY and CDR2 FYNNEI. The full variable domain, completed using reference TRBV2 and TRBJ2-1, is EPEVTQTPSHQVTQMGQEVILRCVPISNHLYFYWYRQILGQKVEFLVSFYNNEISEKSEIFDDQFSVERPDGSNFTLKIRSTKLEDSAMYFCASSDGLSGRRNEQFFGPGTRLTVL.

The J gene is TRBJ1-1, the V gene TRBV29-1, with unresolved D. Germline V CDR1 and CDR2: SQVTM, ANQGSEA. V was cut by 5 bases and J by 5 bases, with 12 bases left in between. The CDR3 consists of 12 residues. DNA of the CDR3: TGCAGCGTTTATGAGGGAGGGACTGAAGCTTTCTTT. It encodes CSVYEGGTEAFF.

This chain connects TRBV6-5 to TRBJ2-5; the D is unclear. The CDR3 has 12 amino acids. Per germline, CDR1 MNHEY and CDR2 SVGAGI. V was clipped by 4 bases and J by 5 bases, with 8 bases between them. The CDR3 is CASSFSGETQYF. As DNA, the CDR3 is TGTGCCAGCAGTTTCTCCGGGGAGACCCAGTACTTC.

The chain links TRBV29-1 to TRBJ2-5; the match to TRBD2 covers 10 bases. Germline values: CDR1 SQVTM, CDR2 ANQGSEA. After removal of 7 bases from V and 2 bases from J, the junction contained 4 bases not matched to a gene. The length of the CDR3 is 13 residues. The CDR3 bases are TGCAGCGCCCTTAGCGGGGGGCAAGAGACCCAGTACTTC. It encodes CSALSGGQETQYF.

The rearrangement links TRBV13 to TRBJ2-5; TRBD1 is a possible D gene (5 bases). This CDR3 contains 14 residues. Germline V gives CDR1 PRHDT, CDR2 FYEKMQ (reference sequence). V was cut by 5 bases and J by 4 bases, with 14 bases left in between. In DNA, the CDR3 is TGTGCCAGCAGCACCAGGGTCTCTGGAGAGACCCAGTACTTC. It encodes CASSTRVSGETQYF.

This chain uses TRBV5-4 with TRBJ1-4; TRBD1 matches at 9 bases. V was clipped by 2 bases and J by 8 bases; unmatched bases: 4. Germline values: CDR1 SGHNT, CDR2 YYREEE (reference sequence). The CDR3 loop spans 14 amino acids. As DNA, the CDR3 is TGTGCCAGCAGCTTACAGGGGGCCACGGAAAAACTGTTTTTT. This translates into CASSLQGATEKLFF.

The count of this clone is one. Written as DNA, the CDR3 is TGTGCCAGCAGCTTAATGGCGGCAGGGACTGGAAACACCATATATTTT. It is translated as CASSLMAAGTGNTIYF. The chain is built from TRBV7-3 and TRBJ1-3; D is perhaps TRBD1 (5 bases). Germline values: CDR1 SGHTA, CDR2 FQGTGA. This CDR3 has 16 residues. Trimming removed 1 base from V and 2 bases from J, with 12 bases in between.

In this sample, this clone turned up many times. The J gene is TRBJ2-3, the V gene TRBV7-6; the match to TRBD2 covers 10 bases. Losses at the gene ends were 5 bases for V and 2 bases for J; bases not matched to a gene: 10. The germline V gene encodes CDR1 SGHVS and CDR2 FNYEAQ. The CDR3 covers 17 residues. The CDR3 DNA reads TGTGCCAGCAGCCCCTCGACTAGCGGGCCCATCACAGATACGCAGTATTTT. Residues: CASSPSTSGPITDTQYF.

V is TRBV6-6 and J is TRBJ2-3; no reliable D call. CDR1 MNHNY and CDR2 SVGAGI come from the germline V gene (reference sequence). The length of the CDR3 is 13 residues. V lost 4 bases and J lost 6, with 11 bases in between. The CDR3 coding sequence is TGTGCCAGCAGTTCTCCGTCCGGGGATACGCAGTATTTT. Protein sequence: CASSSPSGDTQYF.